Following are 28 T cell receptor beta chains from one sample sequenced in a study of T cells in Graves' hyperthyroidism and ophthalmopathy. There were TCR beta CDR3 regions amplified from RNA transcripts. During a first-round RT-PCR of the TCR CDR3, the HTBI primer set was used. A single record per CDR3 protein comes from TCRdb applying MiXCR to the multiplex PCR reads. In the table there are roughly 710,000 distinct CDR3 sequences, 35% of which are singletons. Sequencing used blood. The source of these receptors is a woman aged 40 to 50 with Graves' hyperthyroidism.

In this sample, this clonotype turned up a few times. V gene TRBV9 combines with J gene TRBJ1-2; 9 bases are a match to TRBD1. CDR3 length: 15 amino acids. V trimming: 0 bases; J trimming: 4 bases; junction bases outside the gene matches: 4. CDR1 SGDLS and CDR2 YYNGEE come from the germline V gene. The CDR3 DNA sequence: TGTGCCAGCAGCGTAGGGACAGGGGCTCTCTATGGCTACACCTTC. Residues: CASSVGTGALYGYTF.

This clonotype was detected only a few times. This chain joins TRBV6-2 or TRBV6-3 and TRBJ2-7; the D gene could be TRBD1 or TRBD2 (5 bases each). V shed 6 bases and J shed 0 bases, with 12 bases lying between them. Germline assignment: CDR1 MNHEY and CDR2 SVGEGT. The CDR3 is made up of 14 amino acids. CDR3 sequence reads: CASRGDGVSYEQYF. The CDR3, as DNA: TGTGCCAGCAGAGGGGACGGCGTCTCCTACGAGCAGTACTTC.

The rearrangement joins TRBV12-3 or TRBV12-4 to TRBJ2-5, with D perhaps TRBD2 (5 bases). The CDR3 consists of 18 residues. V was pared by 2 bases and J by 5 bases, with 24 bases between. CDR3 DNA sequence: TGTGCCAGCAGTTTAAATCTGGCGCGGAGGCGATTAGGGGAGACCCAGTACTTC. It translates to CASSLNLARRRLGETQYF.

This clonotype was counted between two and nine times. The chain combines TRBV5-1 with TRBJ2-2; 8 nucleotides agree with TRBD1. Per germline, CDR1 SGHRS and CDR2 YFSETQ. The CDR3 has 17 residues. Trimming removed 4 bases from V and 0 bases from J; junction bases left unmatched: 8. The CDR3 region has the DNA TGCGCCAGCAGCCTCGGGACAGGCCTCGCGAACACCGGGGAGCTGTTTTTT. Its protein product is CASSLGTGLANTGELFF. The full variable domain, rest sourced from reference TRBV5-1 and TRBJ2-2, is KAGVTQTPRYLIKTRGQQVTLSCSPISGHRSVSWYQQTPGQGLQFLFEYFSETQRNKGNFPGRFSGRQFSNSRSEMNVSTLELGDSALYLCASSLGTGLANTGELFFGEGSRLTVL.

This chain connects TRBV10-2 to TRBJ1-5; 9 bases agree with TRBD1. V lost 7 bases to trimming and J lost 1 base; unmatched junction nucleotides: 11. The germline V gene encodes CDR1 WSHSY and CDR2 SAAADI. CDR3 size: 17 residues. The CDR3: CASMKGGQGASNQPQHF. In nucleotides, the CDR3 is TGCGCCAGCATGAAGGGGGGACAGGGTGCCAGCAATCAGCCCCAGCATTTT.

This clonotype was detected ten times or more. This chain joins TRBV7-2 and TRBJ2-2; 7 bases are a match to TRBD2. The length of the CDR3 is 15 residues. Germline CDR1 SGHTA, CDR2 FQGNSA. Trimming removed 5 bases from V and 4 bases from J; junction bases left unmatched: 7. The CDR3 nucleotides read TGTGCCAGCAGCCCCGCTAGCGGCGTCACCGGGGAGCTGTTTTTT. Residues: CASSPASGVTGELFF.

This clonotype was seen many times. The chain couples TRBV7-9 to TRBJ1-5; D is uncertain. This CDR3 has 13 residues. Germline values: CDR1 SEHNR, CDR2 FQNEAQ (reference sequence). V was clipped by 6 bases and J by 7 bases, with 13 bases between them. DNA for the CDR3: TGTGCCAGCAGTCCCCTGGTGGAACAGCCCCAGCATTTT. Its translation is CASSPLVEQPQHF.

In regard to this clonotype: A read error is possible here, since a much larger clone lies one base away. The chain employs TRBV2 and TRBJ1-4, with D unclear. Germline V lookup: CDR1 SNHLY, CDR2 FYNNEI. The CDR3 is made up of 13 amino acids. Here the CDR3 DNA reads TGTGCCAGCAGTCGCCAGCTAAATGAAAAACTGCTTTTT. Translating gives CASSRQLNEKLLF.

This chain joins TRBV7-2 and TRBJ1-5; D is possibly TRBD1 (5 bases). Germline V lookup: CDR1 SGHTA, CDR2 FQGNSA. Trimming took off 5 bases at V and 11 bases at J, with 22 bases between the two ends. The CDR3 runs 15 residues. The DNA of the CDR3 is TGTGCCAGCAGCCCCGGGACTAGTAAGCAAGAGACCCAGCATTTT. Translating it yields CASSPGTSKQETQHF.

The table lists this clonotype with many counts. This sequence joins TRBV2 and TRBJ2-5, with D perhaps matching TRBD2 (5 bases). Germline V lookup: CDR1 SNHLY, CDR2 FYNNEI. This CDR3 comprises 13 residues. V gave up 6 bases and J gave up 3 bases, with 11 bases separating them. CDR3 region: CASRRAGEETQYF. CDR3 sequence (DNA): TGTGCCAGCAGGAGGGCGGGTGAAGAGACCCAGTACTTC.

This clonotype has just a few counts. The gene calls are TRBV6-5 and TRBJ1-3; 7 bases fit TRBD1. Germline values: CDR1 MNHEY, CDR2 SVGAGI. The CDR3 runs to 15 residues. Trimming removed 4 bases from V and 4 bases from J; junction bases left unmatched: 7. In DNA form, the CDR3 reads TGTGCCAGCAGTTCCGGGACAGCTACGGGAAACACCATATATTTT. As protein: CASSSGTATGNTIYF.

The gene calls are TRBV6-1 and TRBJ1-1; tentatively, D is TRBD1 (5 bases). Germline V gives CDR1 MNHNS, CDR2 SASEGT. The CDR3 has 20 amino acids. The V gene lost 4 bases and the J gene lost 4 bases, with 31 bases spanning the gap. CDR3 in DNA: TGTGCCAGCAGTGTTTCCTCCCTCAGGATAGGGGCTCAGGGAGGCACTGAAGCTTTCTTT. Translation gives CASSVSSLRIGAQGGTEAFF.

This clonotype was detected many times. At one end, the junction sequence differs from germline, possibly due to a read error. J is TRBJ2-5 and V is TRBV7-2, with a tentative D call TRBD2 (5 bases). CDR3 length equals 15 residues. From germline, CDR1 is SGHTA and CDR2 FQGNSA. The CDR3 is CASSFGLAGQGTQYF. DNA of the CDR3: TGTGCCAGCAGCTTTGGTCTAGCTGGTCAAGGGACCCAGTACTTC.

In this sample, this clonotype turned up many times. The chain has TRBV7-9 and TRBJ1-2, with D uncertain. CDR1 and CDR2 (germline): SEHNR, FQNEAQ (reference sequence). The V end was cut by 4 bases, the J end by 0 bases, with 12 bases between. The CDR3 is 15 amino acids. Written as DNA, the CDR3 is TGTGCCAGCAGCTCGACCGACACTTCTAACTATGGCTACACCTTC. Translation: CASSSTDTSNYGYTF.

About this clonotype itself: A much larger clone lies a single base off, so this may be a read error. The CDR3 is CASSPTYENYGYIF. CDR3 nucleotide sequence: TGTGCCAGCAGCCCTACGTATGAAAACTATGGCTACATCTTC. The chain links TRBV7-9 to TRBJ1-2; no firm D call. In germline, CDR1 is SEHNR, CDR2 FQNEAQ (reference sequence). CDR3 length: 14 amino acids.

The table lists this clonotype with many counts. The chain is built from TRBV19 and TRBJ2-7; TRBD2 agrees at 10 bases. This CDR3 contains 14 residues. The V gene end was trimmed by 5 bases and the J gene end by 3 bases; junction bases not matched to a gene: 4. From germline, CDR1 is LNHDA and CDR2 SQIVND (reference sequence). The CDR3 sequence: CASSSLAGDYEQYF. In DNA, the CDR3 is TGTGCCAGTAGTTCCCTAGCGGGAGACTACGAGCAGTACTTC.

This clonotype was picked up a small number of times. The V call is TRBV4-1, the J call TRBJ1-2, with D uncertain. The length of the CDR3 is 12 residues. V gave up 6 bases and J gave up 5 bases, with 10 bases separating them. CDR1 and CDR2 from the germline V gene are MGHRA and YSYEKL. For the CDR3, the DNA is TGCGCCAGCAGAACACTTTTTTATGGCTACACCTTC. Protein sequence: CASRTLFYGYTF.

This chain joins TRBV19 and TRBJ1-5, with D possibly TRBD1 on 5 matching bases. The CDR3 spans 16 residues. Germline values: CDR1 LNHDA, CDR2 SQIVND (reference sequence). The germline V and J ends were trimmed by 11 bases and 1 base, with 21 bases remaining between them. The CDR3 coding sequence is TGTGCCTGGAACGCGGGACCCCTGGTAAGCAATCAGCCCCAGCATTTT. Residues: CAWNAGPLVSNQPQHF.

On this clonotype: A junction end diverges from the germline sequence, so it may reflect a read error. The gene calls are TRBV7-9 and TRBJ1-2; 7 bases match TRBD1. This CDR3 comprises 15 residues. CDR1 is SEHNR and CDR2 is FQNEAQ in the germline V gene (reference sequence). The CDR3 here is CASSSRTGQNYGYTF. DNA for the CDR3: TGCGCCAGCAGCTCCCGGACAGGACAAAACTATGGCTACACCTTC. Complete variable domain (other parts from reference TRBV7-9 and TRBJ1-2): DTGVSQNPRHKITKRGQNVTFRCDPISEHNRLYWYRQTLGQGPEFLTYFQNEAQLEKSRLLSDRFSAERPKGSFSTLEIQRTEQGDSAMYLCASSSRTGQNYGYTFGSGTRLTVV.

This clonotype has a handful of counts. The gene calls are TRBV25-1 and TRBJ1-1, with D maybe TRBD1 (5 bases). V lost 6 bases to trimming and J lost 4 bases, with 12 bases between them. CDR1 and CDR2 (germline): MGHDK, SYGVNS. CDR3 size: 13 residues. The CDR3 is CASRGTNPTEAFF. Written as DNA, the CDR3 is TGTGCCAGCAGGGGGACCAACCCCACTGAAGCTTTCTTT.

A note on this clonotype: An end of the junction differs from the germline gene, which may be a read error. The chain combines TRBV7-8 with TRBJ2-7; D may be TRBD2 (7 bases). The germline CDR1 and CDR2 sequences are SGHVS and FQNEAQ. The CDR3 extends over 20 amino acids. As DNA, the CDR3 is TGCGCCAGCAGCCAAATAACCCTTGGGGGGGCGACCAGAGGTTCCTACGAGCAGTACTTC. Its protein product is CASSQITLGGATRGSYEQYF.

Ten or more counts support this clonotype. This sequence joins TRBV10-3 and TRBJ1-2, with 9 bases that match TRBD1. Germline CDR1 ENHRY, CDR2 SYGVKD. The J segment lost 4 bases and the V segment lost 6 bases, leaving 15 bases of the junction unmatched. This CDR3 region has 17 residues. The CDR3 nucleotides are TGTGCCATCAGCCCCGGGACAGGGAAAGGGGCGGGCTATGGCTACACCTTC. Protein sequence: CAISPGTGKGAGYGYTF.

This clonotype was counted many times. V usage is TRBV6-5 and J usage is TRBJ1-2; D gene unclear. The CDR3 has 11 amino acids. CDR1 and CDR2 from the germline V gene are MNHEY and SVGAGI. V was shortened by 6 bases and J by 8 bases, with 10 bases between the two germline ends. CDR3 bases: TGTGCCAGCAGACATGCGGGAGGCTACACCTTC. Its translation: CASRHAGGYTF.

The V gene is TRBV4-3, the J gene TRBJ2-5, with 12 bases aligning to TRBD2. In germline, CDR1 is LGHNA, CDR2 YSLEER. J lost 4 bases, V lost 0 bases, and 9 bases had no gene match. The CDR3 has 18 residues. The CDR3 reads CASSQDWLAGGPAETQYF. The CDR3 region has the DNA TGCGCCAGCAGCCAAGATTGGCTAGCGGGAGGGCCGGCAGAGACCCAGTACTTC.

This clonotype was seen a handful of times. The genes are TRBV11-2 and TRBJ2-2; no clear D. The V end lost 5 bases, the J end lost 6 bases, and 13 bases lay between the germline ends. Germline assignment: CDR1 SGHAT and CDR2 FQNNGV. The CDR3 is made up of 14 amino acids. CDR3 in DNA: TGTGCCAGCAGCCCCCGGATCCTCGCCGGGGAGCTGTTTTTT. Amino acids: CASSPRILAGELFF. Supplemented by reference TRBV11-2 and TRBJ2-2, the full variable domain reads EAGVAQSPRYKIIEKRQSVAFWCNPISGHATLYWYQQILGQGPKLLIQFQNNGVVDDSQLPKDRFSAERLKGVDSTLKIQPAKLEDSAVYLCASSPRILAGELFFGEGSRLTVL.

The rearrangement joins TRBV12-3 or TRBV12-4 to TRBJ2-5; 7 nucleotides agree with TRBD1. V trimming: 6 bases; J trimming: 9 bases; junction bases outside the gene matches: 13. The CDR3 loop spans 14 amino acids. The CDR3, as DNA: TGTGCCAGCAGCCAGGGGGTGACACGTCAGCCCCAGTACTTC. This translates into CASSQGVTRQPQYF.

The chain carries TRBV6-5 and TRBJ1-1; 10 bases match TRBD1. Germline-derived CDR1 and CDR2 are MNHEY and SVGAGI. The CDR3 is 14 residues long. Trimming cost V 4 bases and J 7 bases; bases outside gene matches: 6. This chain's CDR3 is CASSSGQGGNEAFF. Here the CDR3 DNA reads TGTGCCAGCAGTTCCGGACAGGGGGGGAATGAAGCTTTCTTT.

This clonotype has a handful of counts. The chain is built from TRBV7-3 and TRBJ1-1; no firm D call. Germline lookup yields CDR1 SGHTA and CDR2 FQGTGA. V lost 5 bases, J lost 1 base, and 8 bases lay in between. This CDR3 region has 13 residues. This CDR3 reads CASSPHANTEAFF. In DNA form, the CDR3 reads TGTGCCAGCAGCCCACATGCGAACACTGAAGCTTTCTTT.